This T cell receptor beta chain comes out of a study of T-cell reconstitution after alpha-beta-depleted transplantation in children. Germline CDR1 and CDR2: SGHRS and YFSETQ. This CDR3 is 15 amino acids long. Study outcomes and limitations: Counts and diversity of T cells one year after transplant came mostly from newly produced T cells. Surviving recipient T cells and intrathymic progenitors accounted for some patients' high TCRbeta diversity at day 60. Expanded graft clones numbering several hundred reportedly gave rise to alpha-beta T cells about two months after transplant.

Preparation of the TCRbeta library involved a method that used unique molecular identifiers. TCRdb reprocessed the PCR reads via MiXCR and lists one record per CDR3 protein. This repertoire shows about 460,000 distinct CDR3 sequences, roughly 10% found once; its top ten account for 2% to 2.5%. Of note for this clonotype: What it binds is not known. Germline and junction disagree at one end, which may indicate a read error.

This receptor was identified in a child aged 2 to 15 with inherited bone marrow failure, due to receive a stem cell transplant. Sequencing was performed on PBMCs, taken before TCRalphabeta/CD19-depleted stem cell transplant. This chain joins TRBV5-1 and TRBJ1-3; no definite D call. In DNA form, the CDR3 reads TGCGCCAGCAGCAGCTACACCGGCTCTGGAAACCCCATATATTTT. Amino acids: CASSSYTGSGNPIYF.